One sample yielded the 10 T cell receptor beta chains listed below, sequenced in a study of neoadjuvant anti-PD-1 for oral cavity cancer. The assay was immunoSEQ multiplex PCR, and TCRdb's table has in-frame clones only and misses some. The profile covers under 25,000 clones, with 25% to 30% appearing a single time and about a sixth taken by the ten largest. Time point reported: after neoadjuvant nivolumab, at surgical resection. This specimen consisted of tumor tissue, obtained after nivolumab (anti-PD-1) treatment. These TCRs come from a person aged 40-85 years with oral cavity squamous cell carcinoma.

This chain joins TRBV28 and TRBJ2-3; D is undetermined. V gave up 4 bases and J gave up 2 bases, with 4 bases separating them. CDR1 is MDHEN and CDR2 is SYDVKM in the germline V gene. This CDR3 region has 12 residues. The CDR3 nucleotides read TGTGCCAGCAGTTCCATCACAGATACGCAGTATTTT. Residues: CASSSITDTQYF.

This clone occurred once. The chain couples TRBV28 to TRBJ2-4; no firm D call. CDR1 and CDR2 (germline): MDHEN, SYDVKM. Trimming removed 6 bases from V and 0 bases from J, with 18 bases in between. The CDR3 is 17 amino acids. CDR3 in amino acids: CASRNSRTALAKNIQYF. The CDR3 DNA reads TGTGCCAGCAGAAACTCGAGAACGGCACTAGCCAAAAACATTCAGTACTTC.

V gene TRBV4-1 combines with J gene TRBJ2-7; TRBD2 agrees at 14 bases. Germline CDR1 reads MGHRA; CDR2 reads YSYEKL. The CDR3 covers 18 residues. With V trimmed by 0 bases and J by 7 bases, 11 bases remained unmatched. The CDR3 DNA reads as TGCGCCAGCAGCCAAGAAAAGGGACTAGCGGGAGTAGTTGATGAGCAGTACTTC. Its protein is CASSQEKGLAGVVDEQYF.

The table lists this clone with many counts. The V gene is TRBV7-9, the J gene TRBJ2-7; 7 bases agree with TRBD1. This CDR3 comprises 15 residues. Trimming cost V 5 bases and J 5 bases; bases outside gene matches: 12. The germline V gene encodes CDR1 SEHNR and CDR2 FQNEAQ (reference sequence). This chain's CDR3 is CASSLGPNRGHEQYF. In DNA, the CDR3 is TGTGCCAGCAGCCTTGGGCCGAACAGGGGCCACGAGCAGTACTTC.

The CDR3 nucleotides are TGTGCCAGCAGTGAGCCGGGAAACCTAAAGACCCAGTACTTC. It translates to CASSEPGNLKTQYF. J is TRBJ2-5 and V is TRBV25-1; a weak D match, TRBD2 (5 bases). Germline loops: CDR1 MGHDK, CDR2 SYGVNS. The CDR3 covers 14 residues. Trimming removed 3 bases from V and 6 bases from J, with 14 bases in between.

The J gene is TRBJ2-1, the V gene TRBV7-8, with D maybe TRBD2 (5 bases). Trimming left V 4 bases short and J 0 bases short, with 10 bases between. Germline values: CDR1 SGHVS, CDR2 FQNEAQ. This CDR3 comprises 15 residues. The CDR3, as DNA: TGTGCCAGCAGCTGGACTCGGAGCTCCTACAATGAGCAGTTCTTC. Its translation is CASSWTRSSYNEQFF.

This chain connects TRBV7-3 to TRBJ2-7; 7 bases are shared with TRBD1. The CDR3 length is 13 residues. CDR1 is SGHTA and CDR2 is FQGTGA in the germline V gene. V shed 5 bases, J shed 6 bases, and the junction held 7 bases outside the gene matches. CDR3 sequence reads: CASSPNSGGEQYF. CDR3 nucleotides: TGTGCCAGCAGCCCGAATTCAGGGGGCGAGCAGTACTTC. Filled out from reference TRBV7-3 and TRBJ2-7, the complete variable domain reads GAGVSQTPSNKVTEKGKYVELRCDPISGHTALYWYRQSLGQGPEFLIYFQGTGAADDSGLPNDRFFAVRPEGSVSTLKIQRTERGDSAVYLCASSPNSGGEQYFGPGTRLTVT.

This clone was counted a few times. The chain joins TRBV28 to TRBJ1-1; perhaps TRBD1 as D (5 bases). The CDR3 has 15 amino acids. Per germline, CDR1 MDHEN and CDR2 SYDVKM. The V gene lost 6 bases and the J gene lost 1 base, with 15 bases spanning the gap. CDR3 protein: CASSGPSGGNTEAFF. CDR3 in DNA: TGTGCCAGCAGCGGACCCTCTGGGGGGAACACTGAAGCTTTCTTT.

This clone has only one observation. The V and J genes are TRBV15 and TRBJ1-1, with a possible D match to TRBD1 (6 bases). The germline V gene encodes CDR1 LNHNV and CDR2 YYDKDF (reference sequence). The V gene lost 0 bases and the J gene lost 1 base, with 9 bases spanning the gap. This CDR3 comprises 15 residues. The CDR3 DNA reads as TGTGCCACCAGCAGAGATCGGGGGGCGAACACTGAAGCTTTCTTT. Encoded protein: CATSRDRGANTEAFF.

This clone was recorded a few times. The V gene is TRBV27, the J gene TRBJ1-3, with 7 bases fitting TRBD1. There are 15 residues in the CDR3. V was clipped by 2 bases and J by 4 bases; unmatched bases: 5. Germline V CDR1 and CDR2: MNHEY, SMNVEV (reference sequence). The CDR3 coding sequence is TGTGCCAGCAGTTTAACAGGGGTGATCGGAAACACCATATATTTT. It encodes CASSLTGVIGNTIYF.